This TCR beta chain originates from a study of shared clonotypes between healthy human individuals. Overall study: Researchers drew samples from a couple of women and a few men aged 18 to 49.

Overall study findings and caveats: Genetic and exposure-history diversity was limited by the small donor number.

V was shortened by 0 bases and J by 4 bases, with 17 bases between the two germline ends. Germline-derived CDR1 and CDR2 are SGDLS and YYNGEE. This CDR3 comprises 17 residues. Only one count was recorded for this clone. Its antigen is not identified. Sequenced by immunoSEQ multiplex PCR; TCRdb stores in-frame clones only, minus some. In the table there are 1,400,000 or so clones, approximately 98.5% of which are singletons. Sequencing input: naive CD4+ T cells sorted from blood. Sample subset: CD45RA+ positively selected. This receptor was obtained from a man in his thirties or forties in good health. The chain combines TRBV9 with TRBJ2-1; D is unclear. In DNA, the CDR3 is TGTGCCAGCAGCGTAGGGCTAACCGAAAGATATTACAATGAGCAGTTCTTC. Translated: CASSVGLTERYYNEQFF.